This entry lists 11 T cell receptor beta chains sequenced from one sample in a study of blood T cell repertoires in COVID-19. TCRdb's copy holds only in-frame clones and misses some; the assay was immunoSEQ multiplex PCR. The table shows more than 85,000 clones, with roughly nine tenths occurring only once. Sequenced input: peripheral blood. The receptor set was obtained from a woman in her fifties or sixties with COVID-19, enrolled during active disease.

CDR3 residues: CASSSIAGGPRETQYF. The CDR3 DNA reads as TGTGCCAGCAGCAGTATAGCGGGGGGGCCGAGAGAGACCCAGTACTTC. The chain couples TRBV3-1 (or the pseudogene TRBV3-2) to TRBJ2-5; TRBD2 agrees at 11 bases. This CDR3 has 16 residues. CDR1 and CDR2 (germline): LGHDT, YNNKEL (reference sequence). The V gene end was trimmed by 5 bases and the J gene end by 4 bases; junction bases not matched to a gene: 9.

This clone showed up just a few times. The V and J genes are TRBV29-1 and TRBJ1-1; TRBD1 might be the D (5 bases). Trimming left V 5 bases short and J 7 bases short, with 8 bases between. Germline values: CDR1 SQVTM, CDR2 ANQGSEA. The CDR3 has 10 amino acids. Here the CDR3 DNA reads TGCAGCGTTCACACAGGTGAAGCTTTCTTT. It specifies CSVHTGEAFF.

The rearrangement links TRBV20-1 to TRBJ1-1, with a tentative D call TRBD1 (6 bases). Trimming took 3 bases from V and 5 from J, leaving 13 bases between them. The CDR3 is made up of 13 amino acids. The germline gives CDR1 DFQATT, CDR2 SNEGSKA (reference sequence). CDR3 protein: CSASSTGRTEAFF. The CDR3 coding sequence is TGCAGTGCTAGTAGCACAGGGCGGACTGAAGCTTTCTTT.

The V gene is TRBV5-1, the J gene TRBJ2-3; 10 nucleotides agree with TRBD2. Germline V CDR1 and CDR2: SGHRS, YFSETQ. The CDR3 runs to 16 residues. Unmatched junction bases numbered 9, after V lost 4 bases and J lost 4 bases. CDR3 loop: CASSQQGLAGADTQYF. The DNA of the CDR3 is TGCGCCAGCAGCCAACAAGGTCTAGCGGGGGCAGATACGCAGTATTTT.

In DNA, the CDR3 is TGTGCCAGCAGTTACGGCGGACACCCAGAGGAAAAACTGTTTTTT. Its protein product is CASSYGGHPEEKLFF. The rearrangement links TRBV6-2 or TRBV6-3 to TRBJ1-4; TRBD1 is a possible D gene (5 bases). Trimming removed 2 bases from V and 8 bases from J, with 15 bases in between. CDR1 and CDR2 from the germline V gene are MNHEY and SVGEGT. This CDR3 comprises 15 residues.

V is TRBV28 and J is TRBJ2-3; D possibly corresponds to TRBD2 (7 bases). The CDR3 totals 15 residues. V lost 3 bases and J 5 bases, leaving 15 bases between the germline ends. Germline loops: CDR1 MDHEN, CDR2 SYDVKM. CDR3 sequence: CASSLRGGAIDTQYF. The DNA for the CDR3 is TGTGCCAGCAGTTTGCGTGGGGGGGCCATAGATACGCAGTATTTT.

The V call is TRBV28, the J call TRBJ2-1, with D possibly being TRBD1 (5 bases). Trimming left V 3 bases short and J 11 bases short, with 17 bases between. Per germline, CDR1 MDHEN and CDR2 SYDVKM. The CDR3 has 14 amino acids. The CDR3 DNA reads TGTGCCAGCAGTTTGCACCAGGCAGGGCAACAGCAGTTCTTC. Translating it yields CASSLHQAGQQQFF.

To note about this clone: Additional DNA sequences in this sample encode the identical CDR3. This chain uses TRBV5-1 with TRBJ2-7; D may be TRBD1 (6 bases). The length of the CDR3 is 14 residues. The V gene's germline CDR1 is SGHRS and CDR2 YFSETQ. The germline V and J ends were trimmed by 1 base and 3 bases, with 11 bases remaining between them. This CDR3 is CASSLSQGNYEQYF. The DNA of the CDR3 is TGCGCCAGCAGCTTGTCTCAGGGGAACTACGAGCAGTACTTC.

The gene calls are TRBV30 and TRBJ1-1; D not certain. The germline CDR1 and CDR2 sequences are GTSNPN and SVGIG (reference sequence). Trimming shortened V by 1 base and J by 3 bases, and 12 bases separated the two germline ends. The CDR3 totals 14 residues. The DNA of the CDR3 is TGTGCCTGGAGTGGCCTTTCGCAGGACACTGAAGCTTTCTTT. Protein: CAWSGLSQDTEAFF.

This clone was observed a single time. CDR3 in DNA: TGCGCCAGCAGCCAAGGGGCGAAAGATACGCAGTATTTT. Encoded protein: CASSQGAKDTQYF. The chain uses TRBV4-3 and TRBJ2-3; D unresolved. The V end lost 1 base, the J end lost 5 bases, and 7 bases lay between the germline ends. This CDR3 is 13 amino acids long. Looked up from germline, CDR1 is LGHNA and CDR2 is YSLEER.

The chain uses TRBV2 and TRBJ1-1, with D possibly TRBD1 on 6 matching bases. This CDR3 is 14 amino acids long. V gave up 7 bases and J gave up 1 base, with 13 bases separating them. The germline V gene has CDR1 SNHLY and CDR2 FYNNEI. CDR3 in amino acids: CASTKGTSNTEAFF. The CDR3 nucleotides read TGTGCCAGCACCAAGGGGACATCGAACACTGAAGCTTTCTTT.